Listed here are 27 T cell receptor beta chains from one sample, sequenced in a study of blood T cells in healthy people across ages. Next came a second PCR, run for about 7 to 12 cycles, which used a sample-barcoded 5' primer along with a J-beta primer mix. In TCRdb, the 5' RACE reads were re-called with MiXCR into one record per CDR3 protein. The sample holds approximately 730,000 distinct CDR3 sequences, less than 70% seen once. The sequenced material came from blood. All receptors derive from an older man in good health.

This chain uses TRBV7-9 with TRBJ2-4; D gene unclear. TRBJ2-7 explains the end of the DNA better; the J call may be wrong. This CDR3 spans 14 amino acids. Germline V gene data show CDR1 as SEHNR and CDR2 as FQNEAQ (reference sequence). CDR3 sequence: CASSRRELSYEQYF. CDR3 in DNA: TGTGCCAGCAGCCGTCGAGAGCTCTCCTACGAGCAGTACTTC.

This clonotype was detected a few times. The rearrangement links TRBV3-1 to TRBJ2-4, with TRBD2 identical over 7 bases. CDR3 length: 13 amino acids. Germline-derived CDR1 and CDR2 are LGHDT and YNNKEL (reference sequence). V lost 4 bases, J lost 5 bases, and 2 bases stayed unmatched. CDR3 bases: TGTGCCAGCAGCCTTGCGGGGGAAAACATTCAGTACTTC. Its protein is CASSLAGENIQYF.

The table lists this clonotype with a few counts. The chain joins TRBV6-1 to TRBJ2-3; 7 bases align to TRBD2. The CDR3 loop spans 15 amino acids. Trimming removed 5 bases from V and 1 base from J; junction bases left unmatched: 6. Germline CDR1 MNHNS, CDR2 SASEGT. CDR3 region: CASSSSGLGTDTQYF. For the CDR3, the DNA is TGTGCCAGCAGTTCTAGCGGACTCGGCACAGATACGCAGTATTTT.

Concerning this clonotype itself: The junction departs from germline at one end; a sequencing error may be responsible. This chain connects TRBV12-3 or TRBV12-4 to TRBJ1-4; D is unresolved. The CDR3 is 12 amino acids. DNA of the CDR3: TGTGCCTGCAGCCCGGGAAAGGAAAAACTGTTTTTT. Translating gives CACSPGKEKLFF.

The chain carries TRBV20-1 and TRBJ2-7; D is possibly TRBD2 (5 bases). This CDR3 is 14 amino acids long. Trimming removed 6 bases from V and 0 bases from J, with 15 bases in between. The germline V gene has CDR1 DFQATT and CDR2 SNEGSKA (reference sequence). Here the CDR3 reads CSARSAVSSYEQYF. The CDR3 nucleotides are TGCAGTGCGAGGTCAGCGGTTAGCTCCTACGAGCAGTACTTC.

The genes are TRBV2 and TRBJ1-4; D unresolved. V was cut by 6 bases and J by 4 bases, with 9 bases left in between. Per germline, CDR1 SNHLY and CDR2 FYNNEI. The length of the CDR3 is 13 residues. The CDR3 coding sequence is TGTGCCAGCAGCGGTCGCCATAATGAAAAACTGTTTTTT. Translating it yields CASSGRHNEKLFF.

Worth noting for this clonotype: Possible read error: a much larger clone is one base away. The chain is built from TRBV7-2 and TRBJ2-1, with 8 positions matching TRBD2. The CDR3 runs 15 residues. The J segment lost 8 bases and the V segment lost 0 bases, leaving 6 bases of the junction unmatched. CDR1 is SGHTA and CDR2 is FQGNSA in the germline V gene. The CDR3 protein is CASSLAVAGYYEQFF. Written as DNA, the CDR3 is TGTGCCAGCAGCTTAGCGGTAGCGGGGTACTATGAGCAGTTCTTC.

This chain joins TRBV11-2 and TRBJ2-1; 7 bases fit TRBD1. The CDR3 is 13 amino acids. CDR1 and CDR2 (germline): SGHAT, FQNNGV. V was clipped by 7 bases and J by 9 bases; unmatched bases: 9. CDR3 sequence: CASIFTGVSEQFF. The CDR3 bases are TGTGCCAGCATATTTACAGGGGTGAGTGAGCAGTTCTTC. Supplemented by reference TRBV11-2 and TRBJ2-1, the full variable domain reads EAGVAQSPRYKIIEKRQSVAFWCNPISGHATLYWYQQILGQGPKLLIQFQNNGVVDDSQLPKDRFSAERLKGVDSTLKIQPAKLEDSAVYLCASIFTGVSEQFFGPGTRLTVL.

This clonotype was picked up many times. The chain uses TRBV4-2 and TRBJ2-7; 7 bases line up with TRBD2. This CDR3 comprises 17 residues. Germline CDR1 reads LGHNA; CDR2 reads YNFKEQ. Germline trimming cut 4 bases from V and 3 bases from J; bases unmatched to any gene: 15. DNA of the CDR3: TGTGCCAGCAGCCTTTACCGCTCCGCGGGGGAGAACTACGAGCAGTACTTC. Translating gives CASSLYRSAGENYEQYF.

The chain couples TRBV20-1 to TRBJ2-7, with D possibly matching TRBD1 (6 bases). CDR1 is DFQATT, CDR2 SNEGSKA, per germline (reference sequence). Trimming cost V 3 bases and J 2 bases, with 14 bases left between them. This CDR3 has 14 residues. The CDR3 protein is CSASSGAFTYEQYF. Here the CDR3 DNA reads TGCAGTGCTAGCTCAGGGGCCTTTACCTACGAGCAGTACTTC.

The genes are TRBV14 and TRBJ1-2; TRBD1 might be the D (5 bases). Trimming cost V 0 bases and J 3 bases, with 8 bases left between them. The CDR3 is made up of 14 amino acids. Germline assignment: CDR1 SGHDN and CDR2 FVKESK. The CDR3 sequence is CASSQDRVDYGYTF. The CDR3 nucleotides are TGTGCCAGCAGCCAAGACAGGGTTGACTATGGCTACACCTTC.

This clonotype has a handful of counts. This CDR3 is CASSLLPSRYEQYF. The CDR3 DNA reads as TGTGCCAGCAGTTTGTTACCCTCGAGGTACGAGCAGTACTTC. The rearrangement joins TRBV27 to TRBJ2-7; D unclear. CDR3 length: 14 residues. CDR1 and CDR2 (germline): MNHEY, SMNVEV (reference sequence). V lost 3 bases to trimming and J lost 4 bases, with 13 bases between them.

This clonotype appeared a few times. A much larger clone lies a single base off, so this may be a read error. This chain links TRBV9 with TRBJ2-5, with D unresolved. V lost 4 bases and J lost 2, with 6 bases in between. Germline V gene lookup returns CDR1 SGDLS and CDR2 YYNGEE. The CDR3 spans 12 residues. Here the CDR3 DNA reads TGTGCCAGCAGCTCCCAACAAGAGACCCAGTACTTC. Encoded protein: CASSSQQETQYF.

The chain employs TRBV9 and TRBJ2-1, with 12 bases lining up with TRBD2. Germline V gene data show CDR1 as SGDLS and CDR2 as YYNGEE. This CDR3 has 15 residues. With 0 bases clipped from V and 9 bases from J, the junction kept 4 bases outside the gene matches. The chain's CDR3 is CASSVGLAGASEQFF. The CDR3 DNA reads as TGTGCCAGCAGCGTAGGACTAGCGGGAGCGTCTGAGCAGTTCTTC.

The chain is built from TRBV12-3 or TRBV12-4 and TRBJ2-7, with a possible D match to TRBD2 (6 bases). CDR3 length equals 16 residues. Trimming pared 0 bases from V and 2 bases from J, leaving 14 bases between. The CDR3 spells CASSLAMTGVPYEQYF. The CDR3 region has the DNA TGTGCCAGCAGTTTAGCGATGACGGGAGTCCCCTACGAGCAGTACTTC.

This clonotype was seen a handful of times. This sequence joins TRBV13 and TRBJ1-2, with TRBD1 matching 9 bases. The germline gives CDR1 PRHDT, CDR2 FYEKMQ (reference sequence). V shed 5 bases, J shed 7 bases, and the junction held 5 bases outside the gene matches. The CDR3 spans 13 residues. The CDR3 DNA is TGTGCCAGCAGCCCAGGACAGGGGCCTGGCTACACCTTC. Translating it yields CASSPGQGPGYTF.

The genes are TRBV11-1 and TRBJ2-1; 8 nucleotides align to TRBD1. CDR3 size: 14 residues. In germline, CDR1 is SGHAT, CDR2 FQDESV (reference sequence). V lost 5 bases, J lost 10 bases, and 10 bases stayed unmatched. The CDR3 sequence: CASSVVGQGREQFF. CDR3 bases: TGTGCCAGCAGCGTAGTAGGACAGGGTCGAGAGCAGTTCTTC.

Only a few counts were recorded for this clonotype. This chain joins TRBV29-1 and TRBJ2-1, with 8 nucleotides matching TRBD2. CDR1 is SQVTM, CDR2 ANQGSEA, per germline. V trimming: 7 bases; J trimming: 5 bases; junction bases outside the gene matches: 7. The CDR3 loop spans 13 amino acids. In DNA form, the CDR3 reads TGCAGCGCAGCGGGAGTGGGTCACAATGAGCAGTTCTTC. Amino acid sequence: CSAAGVGHNEQFF.

This chain connects TRBV7-2 to TRBJ1-2; D remains unclear. The CDR3 length is 11 residues. Germline values: CDR1 SGHTA, CDR2 FQGNSA. The germline V and J ends were trimmed by 1 base and 13 bases, with 10 bases remaining between them. The CDR3: CASSLVGHCTF. CDR3 DNA: TGTGCCAGCAGCTTAGTGGGTCACTGCACCTTC.

This chain uses TRBV7-2 with TRBJ2-1; TRBD2 agrees at 7 bases. The CDR3 sequence is 19 residues long. J was trimmed by 4 bases and V by 6 bases; bases with no gene match: 21. CDR1 is SGHTA, CDR2 FQGNSA, per germline. The CDR3 coding sequence is TGTGCCAGCAGTATGCTGACCTTCGGGCGGGAGTCCTTATACAATGAGCAGTTCTTC. Protein sequence: CASSMLTFGRESLYNEQFF.

The chain is built from TRBV5-1 and TRBJ2-7; 7 positions agree with TRBD2. The CDR3 runs to 15 residues. Germline CDR1 SGHRS, CDR2 YFSETQ. V lost 4 bases and J lost 0; bases outside the gene matches: 7. The CDR3 loop reads CASSPELASSYEQYF. CDR3 DNA sequence: TGCGCCAGCAGCCCGGAACTAGCGAGCTCCTACGAGCAGTACTTC.

V gene TRBV5-1 combines with J gene TRBJ2-1, with TRBD2 identical over 10 bases. J was trimmed by 4 bases and V by 5 bases; bases with no gene match: 9. This CDR3 has 16 amino acids. Per the germline V gene, CDR1 is SGHRS and CDR2 is YFSETQ. This CDR3 is CASSRGGLAKYNEQFF. In nucleotides, the CDR3 is TGCGCCAGCAGTCGGGGGGGACTAGCGAAGTACAATGAGCAGTTCTTC.

As DNA, the CDR3 is TGTGCCAGCAGCGTAGTGGGGAGGCAAGAGACCCAGTACTTC. Encoded protein: CASSVVGRQETQYF. The rearrangement uses TRBV11-2 and TRBJ2-5; D may be TRBD2 (6 bases). This CDR3 has 14 residues. V lost 5 bases, J lost 2 bases, and 12 bases lay in between. The germline V gene encodes CDR1 SGHAT and CDR2 FQNNGV.

The sample holds a few counts of this clonotype. The rearrangement links TRBV20-1 to TRBJ2-1; 7 positions match TRBD2. Trimming at V came to 5 bases and at J to 1 base, leaving 8 bases not matched to a gene. The CDR3 consists of 15 residues. Germline assignment: CDR1 DFQATT and CDR2 SNEGSKA (reference sequence). The CDR3, as DNA: TGCAGTGCTCCTAAGGCGGGAGAATCCTACAATGAGCAGTTCTTC. It is translated as CSAPKAGESYNEQFF.

The CDR3 nucleotides read TGCAGCGTTGGGGGACTAGCGCTGAGGGAGCAGTACTTC. Protein: CSVGGLALREQYF. The chain couples TRBV29-1 to TRBJ2-7; 10 nucleotides align to TRBD2. Germline loops: CDR1 SQVTM, CDR2 ANQGSEA. The CDR3 consists of 13 residues. Trimming at V came to 4 bases and at J to 7 bases, leaving 7 bases not matched to a gene.

V is TRBV27 and J is TRBJ2-7, with a weak D call TRBD2 (6 bases). The germline gives CDR1 MNHEY, CDR2 SMNVEV (reference sequence). The CDR3 length is 12 residues. Trimming took off 6 bases at V and 5 bases at J, with 11 bases between the two ends. The CDR3 coding sequence is TGTGCCAGCAGGGCGGGGTGGAACGAGCAGTACTTC. This codes for CASRAGWNEQYF.

In this sample, this clonotype turned up a few times. The DNA for the CDR3 is TGTGCCAGCAGTTTACGTCCTAGCGGGAACTACGAGCAGTACTTC. Translated: CASSLRPSGNYEQYF. The genes are TRBV28 and TRBJ2-7, with 9 nucleotides matching TRBD2. The CDR3 is 15 residues long. CDR1 and CDR2 from the germline V gene are MDHEN and SYDVKM. V gave up 2 bases and J gave up 3 bases; unmatched junction bases: 5.